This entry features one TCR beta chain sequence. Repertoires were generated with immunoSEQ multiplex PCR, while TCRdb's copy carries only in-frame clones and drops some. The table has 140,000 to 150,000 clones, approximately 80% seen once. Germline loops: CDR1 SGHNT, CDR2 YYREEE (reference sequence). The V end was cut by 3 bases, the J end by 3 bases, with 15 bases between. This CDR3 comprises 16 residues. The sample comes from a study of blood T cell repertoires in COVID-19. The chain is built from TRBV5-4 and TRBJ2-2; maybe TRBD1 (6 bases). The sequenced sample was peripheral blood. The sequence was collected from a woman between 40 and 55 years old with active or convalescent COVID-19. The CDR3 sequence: CASSSDWQGYTGELFF. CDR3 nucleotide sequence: TGTGCCAGCAGCTCTGATTGGCAGGGGTACACCGGGGAGCTGTTTTTT.